These T cell receptor beta chains were read from a single sample in a study of vaccination and CD4 T cells after COVID-19. TCRdb reprocessed the PCR reads via MiXCR and lists one record per CDR3 protein. The sample yields 20,000 to 25,000 distinct CDR3 sequences, approximately 49% seen once. Their target antigens are unknown. Sequenced input: CD4+ T cells from blood, cultured in vitro. The receptors shown here come from a human donor who had recovered from COVID-19. CDR3s include the opening cysteine and the closing phenylalanine or tryptophan. D genes are given only for firm matches. Size values are once, few and many counts, or a class for expanded clones, and some rows have none.

V gene: TRBV7-2
J gene: TRBJ2-1
D gene: TRBD2
clone size: -
CDR3 protein: CASSPGTSFYEQFF
CDR3 DNA: TGTGCCAGCAGCCCCGGGACTAGTTTCTATGAGCAGTTCTTC

V gene: TRBV20-1
J gene: TRBJ2-5
D gene: -
clone size: -
CDR3 protein: CSVNSAGTSGTQYF
CDR3 DNA: TGCAGCGTAAATTCGGCCGGGACCTCTGGGACCCAGTACTTC

V gene: TRBV20-1
J gene: TRBJ1-5
D gene: -
clone size: -
CDR3 protein: CSAREAVGHQPQHF
CDR3 DNA: TGCAGTGCTAGAGAGGCCGTGGGCCATCAGCCCCAGCATTTT

V gene: TRBV12-3/TRBV12-4
J gene: TRBJ1-5
D gene: -
clone size: few
CDR3 protein: CASSLGRGGWNQPQHF
CDR3 DNA: TGTGCCAGCAGTTTAGGCAGGGGTGGGTGGAATCAGCCCCAGCATTTT

V gene: TRBV6-1
J gene: TRBJ2-7
D gene: -
clone size: -
CDR3 protein: CASRPTRTRWEQYF
CDR3 DNA: TGTGCCAGCAGACCCACCCGGACCCGGTGGGAGCAGTACTTC

V gene: TRBV4-1
J gene: TRBJ1-6
D gene: -
clone size: -
CDR3 protein: CASSQDSLDNSPLHF
CDR3 DNA: TGCGCCAGCAGCCAAGACAGCCTTGATAATTCACCCCTCCACTTT

V gene: TRBV15
J gene: TRBJ2-1
D gene: -
clone size: -
CDR3 protein: CATSRGARNEQFF
CDR3 DNA: TGTGCCACCAGCAGAGGGGCTAGAAATGAGCAGTTCTTC

V gene: TRBV10-3
J gene: TRBJ1-2
D gene: TRBD1
clone size: -
CDR3 protein: CAITPGTGDGYTF
CDR3 DNA: TGTGCCATCACCCCCGGGACAGGGGACGGCTACACCTTC

V gene: TRBV7-9
J gene: TRBJ2-7
D gene: -
clone size: -
CDR3 protein: CASSLPRLDVFQYEQYF
CDR3 DNA: TGTGCCAGCAGCTTACCCCGACTAGACGTTTTCCAGTACGAGCAGTACTTC

V gene: TRBV28
J gene: TRBJ1-5
D gene: -
clone size: -
CDR3 protein: CASSLGSAGASNQPQHF
CDR3 DNA: TGTGCCAGCAGTTTGGGCTCGGCAGGGGCGAGCAATCAGCCCCAGCATTTT

V gene: TRBV10-3
J gene: TRBJ2-3
D gene: -
clone size: -
CDR3 protein: CAISESGDTQYF
CDR3 DNA: TGTGCCATCAGTGAGTCTGGCGATACGCAGTATTTT

V gene: TRBV6-1
J gene: TRBJ2-5
D gene: TRBD1
clone size: few
CDR3 protein: CASRRDRVGGETQYF
CDR3 DNA: TGTGCCAGCAGACGGGACAGGGTAGGTGGAGAGACCCAGTACTTC

V gene: TRBV5-8
J gene: TRBJ1-2
D gene: TRBD1
clone size: -
CDR3 protein: CASSRDRDLIYGYTF
CDR3 DNA: TGTGCCAGCAGCAGGGACAGGGATCTGATCTATGGCTACACCTTC

V gene: TRBV7-2
J gene: TRBJ1-4
D gene: TRBD1
clone size: -
CDR3 protein: CASSFRDRGEKLFF
CDR3 DNA: TGTGCCAGCAGCTTCCGGGACAGGGGGGAAAAACTGTTTTTT

V gene: TRBV6-2/TRBV6-3
J gene: TRBJ1-1
D gene: -
clone size: -
CDR3 protein: CASSSSGAEAFF
CDR3 DNA: TGTGCCAGCAGTTCTTCAGGTGCTGAAGCTTTCTTT

V gene: TRBV20-1
J gene: TRBJ2-5
D gene: -
clone size: few
CDR3 protein: CSARRAAEDQETQYF
CDR3 DNA: TGCAGTGCTCGCCGGGCCGCGGAGGACCAAGAGACCCAGTACTTC

V gene: TRBV27
J gene: TRBJ2-3
D gene: -
clone size: -
CDR3 protein: CASTKGGGDTQYF
CDR3 DNA: TGTGCCAGTACAAAGGGGGGCGGCGATACGCAGTATTTT

V gene: TRBV12-3/TRBV12-4
J gene: TRBJ2-5
D gene: -
clone size: -
CDR3 protein: CASRLGLVETQYF
CDR3 DNA: TGTGCCAGCAGATTAGGACTTGTGGAGACCCAGTACTTC

V gene: TRBV19
J gene: TRBJ2-3
D gene: TRBD1
clone size: -
CDR3 protein: CASSINRGDTQYF
CDR3 DNA: TGTGCCAGTAGTATAAACAGGGGGGATACGCAGTATTTT

V gene: TRBV27
J gene: TRBJ1-5
D gene: -
clone size: once
CDR3 protein: CASSLFGLRKLNQPQHF
CDR3 DNA: TGTGCCAGCAGTTTATTTGGGCTCCGAAAACTCAATCAGCCCCAGCATTTT

V gene: TRBV5-1
J gene: TRBJ2-5
D gene: TRBD2
clone size: -
CDR3 protein: CASSSVPGLAGGETQYF
CDR3 DNA: TGCGCCAGCAGCTCGGTCCCCGGGCTAGCGGGAGGAGAGACCCAGTACTTC

V gene: TRBV5-4
J gene: TRBJ2-1
D gene: -
clone size: -
CDR3 protein: CASSAPGTDNEQFF
CDR3 DNA: TGTGCCAGCAGCGCACCCGGGACGGACAATGAGCAGTTCTTC

V gene: TRBV5-1
J gene: TRBJ1-6
D gene: -
clone size: few
CDR3 protein: CASSLNSGRSPLHF
CDR3 DNA: TGCGCCAGCAGCCTGAATTCAGGGCGCTCACCCCTCCACTTT

V gene: TRBV27
J gene: TRBJ2-7
D gene: TRBD2
clone size: -
CDR3 protein: CASSSLTSGSSYEQYF
CDR3 DNA: TGTGCCAGCAGTTCCTTGACTAGCGGGAGCTCCTACGAGCAGTACTTC

V gene: TRBV20-1
J gene: TRBJ1-5
D gene: -
clone size: -
CDR3 protein: CSAKTGNLGQPQHF
CDR3 DNA: TGCAGTGCCAAAACAGGGAATCTAGGTCAGCCCCAGCATTTT

V gene: TRBV4-1
J gene: TRBJ1-2
D gene: -
clone size: few
CDR3 protein: CASSQRGTTDDGYTF
CDR3 DNA: TGCGCCAGCAGCCAAAGAGGGACGACAGACGATGGCTACACCTTC